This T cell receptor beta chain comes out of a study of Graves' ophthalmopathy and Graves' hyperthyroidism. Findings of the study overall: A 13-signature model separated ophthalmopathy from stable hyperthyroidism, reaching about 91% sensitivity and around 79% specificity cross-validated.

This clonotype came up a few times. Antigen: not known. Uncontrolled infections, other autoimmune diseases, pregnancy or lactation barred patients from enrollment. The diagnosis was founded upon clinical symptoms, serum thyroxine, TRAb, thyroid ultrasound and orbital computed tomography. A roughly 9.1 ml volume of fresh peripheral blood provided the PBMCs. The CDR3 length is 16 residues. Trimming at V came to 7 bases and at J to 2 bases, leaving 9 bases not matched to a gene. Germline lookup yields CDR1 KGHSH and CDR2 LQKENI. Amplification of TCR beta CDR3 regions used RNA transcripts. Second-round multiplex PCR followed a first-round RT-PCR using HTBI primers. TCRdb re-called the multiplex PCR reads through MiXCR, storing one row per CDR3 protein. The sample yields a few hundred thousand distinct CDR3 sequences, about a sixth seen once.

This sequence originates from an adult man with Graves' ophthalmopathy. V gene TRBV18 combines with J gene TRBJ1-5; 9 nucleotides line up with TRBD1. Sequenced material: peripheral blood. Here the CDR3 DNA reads TGTGCCAGCTTAGAACAGGGGGCGCTTGGCAATCAGCCCCAGCATTTT. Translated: CASLEQGALGNQPQHF.